The next 28 T cell receptor beta chains were all read from a single sample in a study of cytomegalovirus exposure and HLA in healthy donors. With 60 Vbeta and 13 Jbeta primers, the PCR was carried out. Using immunoSEQ multiplex PCR, the repertoire was profiled, and TCRdb retains in-frame clones only, with some absent. Counted here are 150,000 to 200,000 clones, under 80% occurring once; the ten biggest clones make up 2% to 3%. Sequencing input: PBMCs. The receptor source for this set is a human donor in good health.

The V gene is TRBV4-1, the J gene TRBJ1-6, with a tentative D call TRBD1 (6 bases). Per germline, CDR1 MGHRA and CDR2 YSYEKL. The CDR3 spans 17 residues. Trimming took off 1 base at V and 7 bases at J, with 17 bases between the two ends. CDR3 sequence: CASSQGVLDRVNSPLHF. The CDR3 DNA follows: TGCGCCAGCAGCCAAGGGGTTCTGGACAGAGTCAATTCACCCCTCCACTTT.

This clone was detected a few times. V gene TRBV7-8 combines with J gene TRBJ2-1, with D tentatively TRBD2 (6 bases). Germline lookup yields CDR1 SGHVS and CDR2 FQNEAQ. The V gene lost 10 bases and the J gene lost 5 bases, with 24 bases spanning the gap. The CDR3 has 16 amino acids. Written as DNA, the CDR3 is TGTGCCATTGGGGGAAAGGGCAGCGGGTCTAACAATGAGCAGTTCTTC. Translated: CAIGGKGSGSNNEQFF.

This clone was observed a few times. The CDR3 sequence is CASRVSGGANEQFF. The CDR3 bases are TGTGCCAGCAGGGTCAGCGGGGGGGCCAATGAGCAGTTCTTC. The chain recombines TRBV2 with TRBJ2-1; 10 bases are a match to TRBD2. From germline, CDR1 is SNHLY and CDR2 FYNNEI. This CDR3 spans 14 amino acids. After removal of 6 bases from V and 6 bases from J, the junction contained 5 bases not matched to a gene.

The CDR3, as DNA: TGTGCCAGTAGTATAGATCCCTATGAGGCCCAGCATTTT. It yields the protein CASSIDPYEAQHF. This rearrangement joins TRBV19 to TRBJ1-5; D unclear. Deletions cut 0 bases from V and 11 bases from J, with 11 bases between. Germline V lookup: CDR1 LNHDA, CDR2 SQIVND (reference sequence). There are 13 residues in the CDR3.

The gene calls are TRBV10-1 and TRBJ2-2; the D gene is possibly TRBD1 (5 bases). The V end was cut by 0 bases, the J end by 5 bases, with 13 bases between. The CDR3 length is 16 residues. The V gene's germline CDR1 is WNHNN and CDR2 SYGVQD (reference sequence). CDR3 in DNA: TGCGCCAGCAGTGAGTCCCCCGGTCAGGGTACCGGGGAGCTGTTTTTT. Its protein is CASSESPGQGTGELFF.

This clone was detected only a few times. The chain recombines TRBV29-1 with TRBJ1-1; 7 bases are shared with TRBD1. The germline V gene encodes CDR1 SQVTM and CDR2 ANQGSEA. The CDR3 is 14 residues long. The J segment lost 2 bases and the V segment lost 4 bases, leaving 7 bases of the junction unmatched. Here the CDR3 reads CSVGWDRRNTEAFF. CDR3 in DNA: TGCAGCGTTGGTTGGGACAGAAGAAACACTGAAGCTTTCTTT.

CDR3: CASGTEETQYF. As DNA, the CDR3 is TGTGCCAGCGGGACAGAGGAGACCCAGTACTTC. The chain combines TRBV2 with TRBJ2-5, with 7 bases identical to TRBD1. J lost 5 bases, V lost 8 bases, and 2 bases had no gene match. The CDR3 has 11 amino acids. The germline V gene has CDR1 SNHLY and CDR2 FYNNEI. The full variable domain, in which reference TRBV2 and TRBJ2-5 provide the parts outside the CDR3, is EPEVTQTPSHQVTQMGQEVILRCVPISNHLYFYWYRQILGQKVEFLVSFYNNEISEKSEIFDDQFSVERPDGSNFTLKIRSTKLEDSAMYFCASGTEETQYFGPGTRLLVL.

The V gene is TRBV5-4, the J gene TRBJ2-7; D may be TRBD2 (5 bases). CDR3 length: 15 amino acids. The germline V and J ends were trimmed by 4 bases and 4 bases, with 18 bases remaining between them. Germline CDR1 is SGHNT and CDR2 is YYREEE (reference sequence). CDR3: CASSTRLSGGYEQYF. The CDR3 DNA is TGTGCCAGCAGCACACGACTAAGCGGCGGGTACGAGCAGTACTTC.

Remarks on this clone: One end of the junction does not line up with germline, which may come from a read error. V is TRBV7-9 and J is TRBJ1-1, with D hard to call. The CDR3 runs 16 residues. In germline, CDR1 is SEHNR, CDR2 FQNEAQ (reference sequence). The CDR3 region is CSSSLIYTYSNTEAFF. The CDR3, as DNA: TGTTCCAGCAGCTTGATATATACTTATTCTAACACTGAAGCTTTCTTT.

The chain carries TRBV10-1 and TRBJ2-3; 8 bases fit TRBD1. Germline lookup yields CDR1 WNHNN and CDR2 SYGVQD (reference sequence). V trimming: 2 bases; J trimming: 4 bases; junction bases outside the gene matches: 8. The CDR3 runs to 16 residues. CDR3 in amino acids: CASSEDRGGFADTQYF. For the CDR3, the DNA is TGCGCCAGCAGTGAGGACAGGGGTGGTTTCGCAGATACGCAGTATTTT.

The chain is built from TRBV9 and TRBJ2-3, with D perhaps TRBD2 (7 bases). Germline values: CDR1 SGDLS, CDR2 YYNGEE. The CDR3 length is 14 residues. The V end lost 9 bases, the J end lost 3 bases, and 17 bases lay between the germline ends. In DNA, the CDR3 is TGTGCCACCTCGGGGGGCGAAGGAACAGATACGCAGTATTTT. Translated: CATSGGEGTDTQYF.

CDR3 residues: CASSRGQGSNQPQHF. CDR3 in DNA: TGTGCCAGCAGCCGCGGACAGGGGTCCAATCAGCCCCAGCATTTT. This chain links TRBV7-9 with TRBJ1-5, with 9 bases that match TRBD1. V shed 5 bases and J 3 bases; nucleotides not matched to a gene: 5. The CDR3 is 15 residues long. Germline assignment: CDR1 SEHNR and CDR2 FQNEAQ (reference sequence).

The chain has TRBV4-1 and TRBJ1-3; no clear D. CDR1 is MGHRA and CDR2 is YSYEKL in the germline V gene. The germline V and J ends were trimmed by 1 base and 9 bases, with 10 bases remaining between them. This CDR3 is 13 amino acids long. CDR3 protein: CASSQVLSGTIYF. DNA for the CDR3: TGCGCCAGCAGCCAAGTGTTAAGCGGCACCATATATTTT.

The chain joins TRBV5-1 to TRBJ2-2; TRBD1 might be the D (5 bases). The CDR3 covers 14 residues. Germline V gene data show CDR1 as SGHRS and CDR2 as YFSETQ. Trimming left V 4 bases short and J 1 base short, with 8 bases between. CDR3 DNA sequence: TGCGCCAGCAGCCACGGACAGAACACCGGGGAGCTGTTTTTT. Amino acid sequence: CASSHGQNTGELFF.

This chain links TRBV5-6 with TRBJ1-5; 12 positions match TRBD1. The CDR3 covers 17 residues. V trimming: 4 bases; J trimming: 4 bases; junction bases outside the gene matches: 9. CDR1 is SGHDT and CDR2 is YYEEEE in the germline V gene. Here the CDR3 reads CASSNSGTGGLNQPQHF. CDR3 coding DNA: TGTGCCAGCAGCAACTCCGGGACAGGGGGCTTGAATCAGCCCCAGCATTTT.

The chain combines TRBV19 with TRBJ2-1; perhaps TRBD2 as D (6 bases). V was cut by 6 bases and J by 0 bases, with 15 bases left in between. Per germline, CDR1 LNHDA and CDR2 SQIVND (reference sequence). This CDR3 contains 16 residues. The CDR3, as DNA: TGTGCCAGTAGACTCGTACACGGGGGCTCCTACAATGAGCAGTTCTTC. Its protein is CASRLVHGGSYNEQFF. Together with reference TRBV19 and TRBJ2-1, the CDR3 gives the full variable domain: DGGITQSPKYLFRKEGQNVTLSCEQNLNHDAMYWYRQDPGQGLRLIYYSQIVNDFQKGDIAEGYSVSREKKESFPLTVTSAQKNPTAFYLCASRLVHGGSYNEQFFGPGTRLTVL.

The chain uses TRBV9 and TRBJ1-5; the match to TRBD1 covers 7 bases. The J segment lost 5 bases and the V segment lost 4 bases, leaving 9 bases of the junction unmatched. From germline, CDR1 is SGDLS and CDR2 YYNGEE. The CDR3 is 15 amino acids. CDR3 DNA: TGTGCCAGCAGCCCCACAGGGGACCATTATCAGCCCCAGCATTTT. It yields the protein CASSPTGDHYQPQHF.

The chain joins TRBV2 to TRBJ2-2; 7 bases line up with TRBD1. CDR3 length: 15 amino acids. V trimming: 6 bases; J trimming: 3 bases; junction bases outside the gene matches: 7. Germline CDR1 reads SNHLY; CDR2 reads FYNNEI. CDR3: CASRWDRRDTGELFF. The CDR3 DNA sequence: TGTGCCAGCAGATGGGACAGAAGGGACACCGGGGAGCTGTTTTTT.

This clone was seen a handful of times. DNA of the CDR3: TGTGCCAGCAGCACGACAGGGACGGCCACTGAAGCTTTCTTT. Protein product: CASSTTGTATEAFF. The chain carries TRBV7-9 and TRBJ1-1; 7 bases are shared with TRBD1. From germline, CDR1 is SEHNR and CDR2 FQNEAQ (reference sequence). V dropped 5 bases and J dropped 4; count of bases not matched to a gene: 7. CDR3 length: 14 residues.

The CDR3 DNA reads TGTGCCACCAGCAGGGACAGGGGGGGCACAGATACGCAGTATTTT. Its translation: CATSRDRGGTDTQYF. J is TRBJ2-3 and V is TRBV15, with 10 nucleotides matching TRBD1. In germline, CDR1 is LNHNV, CDR2 YYDKDF (reference sequence). This CDR3 contains 15 residues. V dropped 3 bases and J dropped 1; count of bases not matched to a gene: 1. Full variable domain (missing parts from reference TRBV15 and TRBJ2-3): DAMVIQNPRYQVTQFGKPVTLSCSQTLNHNVMYWYQQKSSQAPKLLFHYYDKDFNNEADTPDNFQSRRPNTSFCFLDIRSPGLGDTAMYLCATSRDRGGTDTQYFGPGTRLTVL.

V gene TRBV30 combines with J gene TRBJ2-2; 7 bases line up with TRBD2. V shed 6 bases and J 7 bases; nucleotides not matched to a gene: 8. Germline V gene lookup returns CDR1 GTSNPN and CDR2 SVGIG (reference sequence). The CDR3 has 13 amino acids. In DNA form, the CDR3 reads TGTGCCTGTCCCCCTAGCGGAAGCGGGGAGCTGTTTTTT. Translation: CACPPSGSGELFF.

The genes are TRBV7-3 and TRBJ1-2; D might be TRBD1 (6 bases). The CDR3 has 14 amino acids. Germline V gives CDR1 SGHTA, CDR2 FQGTGA. The ends were cut back, 5 bases at V and 0 bases at J, with 10 bases in the middle. The CDR3: CASSPGGPNYGYTF. CDR3 nucleotide sequence: TGTGCCAGCAGCCCCGGGGGGCCTAACTATGGCTACACCTTC.

This clone was seen a handful of times. V gene TRBV2 combines with J gene TRBJ2-3; the match to TRBD2 covers 7 bases. Germline V gives CDR1 SNHLY, CDR2 FYNNEI. CDR3 length equals 14 residues. Unmatched junction bases numbered 4, after V lost 7 bases and J lost 0 bases. CDR3 sequence: CASTAGRSTDTQYF. The CDR3 DNA reads as TGTGCCAGCACCGCCGGGAGGAGCACAGATACGCAGTATTTT.

V usage is TRBV2 and J usage is TRBJ1-5, with D tentatively TRBD1 (6 bases). The CDR3 length is 16 residues. V lost 1 base and J lost 3, with 13 bases in between. Germline values: CDR1 SNHLY, CDR2 FYNNEI. The DNA of the CDR3 is TGTGCCAGCAGTGAAGTTACAGGGAGCTTCAATCAGCCCCAGCATTTT. Translation: CASSEVTGSFNQPQHF. Together with reference TRBV2 and TRBJ1-5, the CDR3 gives the full variable domain: EPEVTQTPSHQVTQMGQEVILRCVPISNHLYFYWYRQILGQKVEFLVSFYNNEISEKSEIFDDQFSVERPDGSNFTLKIRSTKLEDSAMYFCASSEVTGSFNQPQHFGDGTRLSIL.

V usage is TRBV15 and J usage is TRBJ2-5; the match to TRBD2 covers 8 bases. TRBJ2-7 explains the end of the DNA better; the J call may be wrong. CDR1 and CDR2 (germline): LNHNV, YYDKDF (reference sequence). The CDR3 spans 13 residues. The CDR3 is CATGAGGTYEQYF. CDR3 coding DNA: TGTGCCACCGGGGCGGGGGGTACCTACGAGCAGTACTTC.

The chain carries TRBV5-1 and TRBJ1-3; D uncertain. Trimming took 0 bases from V and 0 from J, leaving 16 bases between them. Looked up from germline, CDR1 is SGHRS and CDR2 is YFSETQ. The CDR3 covers 18 residues. The CDR3 bases are TGCGCCAGCAGCTTGGACGGTAGACACTCAAGCTCTGGAAACACCATATATTTT. Its translation: CASSLDGRHSSSGNTIYF.

This chain uses TRBV5-4 with TRBJ1-4, with TRBD1 as a possible D gene (5 bases). This CDR3 has 15 amino acids. The V gene's germline CDR1 is SGHNT and CDR2 YYREEE (reference sequence). V was trimmed by 0 bases and J by 7 bases, leaving 13 bases between them. The CDR3 reads CASSLERGGSEKLFF. In nucleotides, the CDR3 is TGTGCCAGCAGCTTGGAACGGGGGGGATCTGAAAAACTGTTTTTT.

The DNA for the CDR3 is TGTGCCAGCAGCCGGGACAGGGTTGAAGCTTTCTTT. Translation gives CASSRDRVEAFF. The chain employs TRBV6-1 and TRBJ1-1; 9 bases are a match to TRBD1. Germline CDR1 MNHNS, CDR2 SASEGT. The CDR3 is 12 residues long. The junction had 3 bases not matched to a gene; V was cut back by 6 bases and J by 7 bases.